Listed below are T cell receptor beta chains from one sample, sequenced in a study of control samples from healthy donors and cancer patients. This table comes from immunoSEQ multiplex PCR, and its TCRdb copy is limited to in-frame clones, with some not included. The sample has about 150,000 clones, 93% seen once; the top ten hold less than 6%. The sample was blood. These receptors were obtained from a man between 18 and 29 years old in good health. Both conserved end residues are part of each CDR3. Each record gives: D gene, V gene, clone size, J gene, CDR3 protein, CDR3 DNA. D genes are given only for firm matches. Rows give clone size only sometimes, using once, few, many, or a class for an expanded clone.

D gene: TRBD1
V gene: TRBV18
clone size: -
J gene: TRBJ1-1
CDR3 protein: CASSGDRNTEAFF
CDR3 DNA: TGTGCCAGCTCCGGGGACAGGAACACTGAAGCTTTCTTT

D gene: -
V gene: TRBV19
clone size: -
J gene: TRBJ1-1
CDR3 protein: CASTTGREPEAFF
CDR3 DNA: TGTGCCAGTACCACGGGGCGGGAGCCTGAAGCTTTCTTT

D gene: -
V gene: TRBV7-2
clone size: -
J gene: TRBJ2-7
CDR3 protein: CASSLSSWVEQYF
CDR3 DNA: TGTGCCAGCAGCTTAAGCAGCTGGGTCGAGCAGTACTTC

D gene: -
V gene: TRBV6-5
clone size: -
J gene: TRBJ1-1
CDR3 protein: CASSRARGEAFF
CDR3 DNA: TGTGCCAGCAGTCGGGCCCGGGGCGAAGCTTTCTTT

D gene: -
V gene: TRBV5-1
clone size: -
J gene: TRBJ1-1
CDR3 protein: CASSLAGVSAEAFF
CDR3 DNA: TGCGCCAGCAGCTTGGCAGGGGTATCGGCTGAAGCTTTCTTT

D gene: -
V gene: TRBV30
clone size: -
J gene: TRBJ1-5
CDR3 protein: CAWSEFLQFNQPQHF
CDR3 DNA: TGTGCCTGGAGTGAGTTTTTGCAGTTCAATCAGCCCCAGCATTTT

D gene: -
V gene: TRBV6-2/TRBV6-3
clone size: -
J gene: TRBJ2-7
CDR3 protein: CASSYSESRGAYEQYF
CDR3 DNA: TGTGCCAGCAGTTACTCGGAGTCCCGGGGAGCCTACGAGCAGTACTTC

D gene: -
V gene: TRBV19
clone size: medium-sized
J gene: TRBJ2-2
CDR3 protein: CASTILNTGELFF
CDR3 DNA: TGTGCCAGTACCATACTGAACACCGGGGAGCTGTTTTTT

D gene: -
V gene: TRBV15
clone size: -
J gene: TRBJ2-4
CDR3 protein: CATSKSRGKNIQYF
CDR3 DNA: TGTGCCACCAGCAAAAGTCGGGGGAAAAACATTCAGTACTTC

D gene: TRBD1
V gene: TRBV28
clone size: -
J gene: TRBJ2-2
CDR3 protein: CAGTGTDSNTGELFF
CDR3 DNA: TGTGCCGGCACCGGGACAGATAGCAACACCGGGGAGCTGTTTTTT

D gene: -
V gene: TRBV6-5
clone size: -
J gene: TRBJ1-2
CDR3 protein: CASSLEGQGFYGYTF
CDR3 DNA: TGTGCCAGCAGCCTCGAGGGTCAGGGCTTCTATGGCTACACCTTC

D gene: -
V gene: TRBV21-1
clone size: once
J gene: TRBJ1-1
CDR3 protein: CASSIVDRGNTEAFF
CDR3 DNA: TGTGCCAGCAGCATCGTGGACAGAGGGAACACTGAAGCTTTCTTT

D gene: TRBD2
V gene: TRBV7-9
clone size: -
J gene: TRBJ2-1
CDR3 protein: CASSPKERESYNEQFF
CDR3 DNA: TGTGCCAGCAGCCCCAAGGAGCGGGAGTCCTACAATGAGCAGTTCTTC

D gene: -
V gene: TRBV3-1/TRBV3-2
clone size: -
J gene: TRBJ1-1
CDR3 protein: CASSQAGLGLGTEAFF
CDR3 DNA: TGTGCCAGCAGCCAAGCCGGTCTAGGGTTGGGCACTGAAGCTTTCTTT

D gene: TRBD2
V gene: TRBV18
clone size: -
J gene: TRBJ2-3
CDR3 protein: CASSPGPGTSDYF
CDR3 DNA: TGTGCCAGCTCACCAGGTCCAGGGACTAGCGACTATTTT

D gene: -
V gene: TRBV6-4
clone size: -
J gene: TRBJ2-3
CDR3 protein: CASSGSAGGTDTQYF
CDR3 DNA: TGTGCCAGCAGTGGGTCGGCAGGGGGCACAGATACGCAGTATTTT

D gene: TRBD1
V gene: TRBV30
clone size: -
J gene: TRBJ1-1
CDR3 protein: CAWSAQGKVEAFF
CDR3 DNA: TGTGCCTGGAGTGCACAGGGGAAGGTTGAAGCTTTCTTT

D gene: -
V gene: TRBV6-6
clone size: -
J gene: TRBJ1-5
CDR3 protein: CASSLGNQPQHF
CDR3 DNA: TGTGCCAGCAGCCTAGGCAATCAGCCCCAGCATTTT

D gene: -
V gene: TRBV10-3
clone size: -
J gene: TRBJ2-5
CDR3 protein: CAISEIIEETQYF
CDR3 DNA: TGTGCCATCAGTGAGATAATTGAAGAGACCCAGTACTTC

D gene: -
V gene: TRBV29-1
clone size: -
J gene: TRBJ2-2
CDR3 protein: CSVLGGTGELFF
CDR3 DNA: TGCAGCGTTCTCGGGGGAACCGGGGAGCTGTTTTTT

D gene: -
V gene: TRBV29-1
clone size: -
J gene: TRBJ1-1
CDR3 protein: CSVSAVRAFF
CDR3 DNA: TGCAGCGTTTCTGCGGTGAGGGCTTTCTTT

D gene: TRBD1
V gene: TRBV7-9
clone size: -
J gene: TRBJ1-2
CDR3 protein: CASSAMGQGENYGYTF
CDR3 DNA: TGTGCCAGCAGCGCGATGGGACAGGGGGAAAACTATGGCTACACCTTC

D gene: -
V gene: TRBV13
clone size: -
J gene: TRBJ2-3
CDR3 protein: CASSFLAVGTDTQYF
CDR3 DNA: TGTGCCAGCAGCTTTCTGGCGGTAGGAACAGATACGCAGTATTTT

D gene: -
V gene: TRBV2
clone size: -
J gene: TRBJ1-5
CDR3 protein: CASSGTYNSNQPQHF
CDR3 DNA: TGTGCCAGCAGTGGGACCTACAATAGCAATCAGCCCCAGCATTTT

D gene: TRBD2
V gene: TRBV24-1
clone size: -
J gene: TRBJ2-1
CDR3 protein: CATSDGGGGALQFF
CDR3 DNA: TGTGCCACCAGTGACGGAGGCGGGGGGGCCCTGCAGTTCTTC

D gene: -
V gene: TRBV29-1
clone size: -
J gene: TRBJ1-3
CDR3 protein: CSTLGGEVSGNTIYF
CDR3 DNA: TGCAGCACTCTCGGGGGGGAAGTCTCTGGAAACACCATATATTTT

D gene: -
V gene: TRBV2
clone size: many
J gene: TRBJ1-4
CDR3 protein: CASSFSRANEKLFF
CDR3 DNA: TGTGCCAGCAGCTTCAGTCGTGCTAATGAAAAACTGTTTTTT

D gene: TRBD2
V gene: TRBV7-7
clone size: -
J gene: TRBJ2-1
CDR3 protein: CASSLGTSFYEQFF
CDR3 DNA: TGTGCTAGCAGCTTGGGGACTAGTTTTTATGAGCAGTTCTTC

D gene: TRBD1
V gene: TRBV9
clone size: -
J gene: TRBJ2-1
CDR3 protein: CASSPGGTGYNEQFF
CDR3 DNA: TGTGCCAGCAGCCCGGGCGGGACAGGATACAATGAGCAGTTCTTC

D gene: -
V gene: TRBV6-6
clone size: -
J gene: TRBJ1-3
CDR3 protein: CASSYSGGSGNTIYF
CDR3 DNA: TGTGCCAGCAGTTACTCAGGGGGCTCTGGAAACACCATATATTTT

D gene: -
V gene: TRBV11-2
clone size: -
J gene: TRBJ2-7
CDR3 protein: CASSLIYEQYF
CDR3 DNA: TGTGCCAGCAGCTTAATCTACGAGCAGTACTTC

D gene: -
V gene: TRBV7-2
clone size: -
J gene: TRBJ2-3
CDR3 protein: CASSVGHRADTQYF
CDR3 DNA: TGTGCCAGCAGTGTCGGGCACAGGGCAGATACGCAGTATTTT

D gene: -
V gene: TRBV9
clone size: once
J gene: TRBJ2-3
CDR3 protein: CASSVGARVPDTQYF
CDR3 DNA: TGTGCCAGCAGCGTCGGGGCAAGGGTTCCAGATACGCAGTATTTT

D gene: TRBD1
V gene: TRBV19
clone size: -
J gene: TRBJ2-1
CDR3 protein: CARTTGSDEQFF
CDR3 DNA: TGTGCCAGAACGACAGGGTCGGATGAGCAGTTCTTC

D gene: -
V gene: TRBV11-2
clone size: -
J gene: TRBJ1-2
CDR3 protein: CASSLPGPYGYTF
CDR3 DNA: TGTGCCAGCAGCTTACCGGGACCCTATGGCTACACCTTC

D gene: TRBD1
V gene: TRBV7-8
clone size: -
J gene: TRBJ2-2
CDR3 protein: CASSKPRTGPGRTGELFF
CDR3 DNA: TGTGCCAGCAGCAAACCGCGGACAGGGCCGGGCCGGACCGGGGAGCTGTTTTTT

D gene: TRBD1
V gene: TRBV6-2/TRBV6-3
clone size: -
J gene: TRBJ2-7
CDR3 protein: CASSYPPGTGFYEQYF
CDR3 DNA: TGTGCCAGCAGTTACCCTCCCGGGACAGGGTTCTACGAGCAGTACTTC

D gene: -
V gene: TRBV9
clone size: -
J gene: TRBJ1-1
CDR3 protein: CASSVGPSAAFF
CDR3 DNA: TGTGCCAGCAGCGTAGGGCCGTCGGCAGCTTTCTTT

D gene: -
V gene: TRBV27
clone size: -
J gene: TRBJ2-1
CDR3 protein: CASSLTRGVFDNEQFF
CDR3 DNA: TGTGCCAGCAGTTTAACCAGGGGGGTGTTCGACAATGAGCAGTTCTTC

D gene: -
V gene: TRBV6-5
clone size: -
J gene: TRBJ1-1
CDR3 protein: CASSGITEAFF
CDR3 DNA: TGTGCCAGCTCCGGCATCACTGAAGCTTTCTTT

D gene: -
V gene: TRBV7-3
clone size: -
J gene: TRBJ1-1
CDR3 protein: CASSSSTEEAFF
CDR3 DNA: TGTGCCAGCAGCTCCTCGACGGAGGAAGCTTTCTTT

D gene: TRBD1
V gene: TRBV13
clone size: -
J gene: TRBJ2-7
CDR3 protein: CASSLEGAVGYEQYF
CDR3 DNA: TGTGCCAGCAGCTTAGAGGGGGCGGTCGGCTACGAGCAGTACTTC

D gene: -
V gene: TRBV6-6
clone size: -
J gene: TRBJ1-1
CDR3 protein: CASSYGAGTNTEAFF
CDR3 DNA: TGTGCCAGCAGTTACGGGGCCGGAACGAACACTGAAGCTTTCTTT

D gene: -
V gene: TRBV19
clone size: -
J gene: TRBJ1-1
CDR3 protein: CASSIAGDTTEAFF
CDR3 DNA: TGTGCCAGTAGTATAGCCGGGGACACGACTGAAGCTTTCTTT

D gene: TRBD1
V gene: TRBV5-5
clone size: -
J gene: TRBJ2-7
CDR3 protein: CASSLLGQGTSEQYF
CDR3 DNA: TGTGCCAGCAGCTTGTTGGGACAGGGGACGTCCGAGCAGTACTTC

D gene: TRBD1
V gene: TRBV9
clone size: -
J gene: TRBJ2-7
CDR3 protein: CASSVGGTGAYEQYF
CDR3 DNA: TGTGCCAGCAGCGTAGGGGGGACAGGGGCCTACGAGCAGTACTTC

D gene: -
V gene: TRBV6-5
clone size: once
J gene: TRBJ1-2
CDR3 protein: CASSYSWGRNIYGYTF
CDR3 DNA: TGTGCCAGCAGTTACTCGTGGGGCAGAAATATCTATGGCTACACCTTC

D gene: -
V gene: TRBV5-1
clone size: -
J gene: TRBJ1-2
CDR3 protein: CASSPMARGSDGYTF
CDR3 DNA: TGCGCCAGCAGCCCAATGGCCAGGGGATCGGATGGCTACACCTTC

D gene: -
V gene: TRBV7-9
clone size: -
J gene: TRBJ2-6
CDR3 protein: CASSLEVQGFSGANVLTF
CDR3 DNA: TGTGCCAGCAGCTTAGAGGTGCAGGGGTTCTCTGGGGCCAACGTCCTGACTTTC